This TCR beta chain was profiled in a study of cytomegalovirus exposure and HLA in healthy donors. Germline assignment: CDR1 SGHRS and CDR2 YFSETQ. Unmatched junction bases numbered 6, after V lost 4 bases and J lost 5 bases. The CDR3 covers 15 residues. The PCR had 60 Vbeta and 13 Jbeta primers. The method was immunoSEQ multiplex PCR; TCRdb's version includes in-frame clones alone and lacks a portion of them. The sample yields 110,000 to 150,000 clones, roughly 80% seen once. In this sample, this clone turned up a few times. The sequencing sample was made of PBMCs. V usage is TRBV5-1 and J usage is TRBJ2-2; TRBD2 aligns across 9 bases. This TCR came from a man aged 40-49 years in good health and CMV-seronegative. The DNA of the CDR3 is TGCGCCAGCAGCCCCACTAGCGGGTGGACCGGGGAGCTGTTTTTT. This gives the protein CASSPTSGWTGELFF.